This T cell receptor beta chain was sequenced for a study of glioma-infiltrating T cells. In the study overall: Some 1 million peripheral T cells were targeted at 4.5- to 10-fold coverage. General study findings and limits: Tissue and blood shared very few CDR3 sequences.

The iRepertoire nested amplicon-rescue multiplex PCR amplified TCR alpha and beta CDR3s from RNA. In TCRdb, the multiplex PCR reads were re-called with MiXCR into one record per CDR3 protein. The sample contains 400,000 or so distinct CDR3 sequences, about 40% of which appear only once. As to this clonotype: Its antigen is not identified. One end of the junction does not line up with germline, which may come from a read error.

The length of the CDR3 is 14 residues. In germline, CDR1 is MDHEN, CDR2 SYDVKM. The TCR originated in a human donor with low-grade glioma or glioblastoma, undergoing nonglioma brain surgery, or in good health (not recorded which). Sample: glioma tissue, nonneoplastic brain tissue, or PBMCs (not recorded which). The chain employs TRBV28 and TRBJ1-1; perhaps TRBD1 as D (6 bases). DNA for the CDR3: TGTGCCAGCAGTTTACCGGGGGCGGACACTAAAGCTTTCTTT. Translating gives CASSLPGADTKAFF.